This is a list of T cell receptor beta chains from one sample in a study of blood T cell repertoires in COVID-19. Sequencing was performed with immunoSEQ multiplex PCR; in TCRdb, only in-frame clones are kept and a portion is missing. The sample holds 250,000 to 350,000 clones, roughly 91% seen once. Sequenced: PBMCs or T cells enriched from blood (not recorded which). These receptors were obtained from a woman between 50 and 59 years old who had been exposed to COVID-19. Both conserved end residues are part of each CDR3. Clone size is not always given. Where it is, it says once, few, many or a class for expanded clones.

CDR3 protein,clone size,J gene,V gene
CASSPADLYVYGYTF,-,TRBJ1-2,TRBV6-5
CASIIPGLATNTGELFF,-,TRBJ2-2,TRBV2
CASSSSRDWTGELFF,-,TRBJ2-2,TRBV19
CASSQIRDRPTGELFF,few,TRBJ2-2,TRBV11-2
CASSFQGSNSPLHF,-,TRBJ1-6,TRBV19
CASSQLAGADNEQFF,-,TRBJ2-1,TRBV14
CASSLGGPTEAFF,-,TRBJ1-1,TRBV7-2
CASSETGVANYGYTF,-,TRBJ1-2,TRBV2
CASSFGGQGFDEQFF,-,TRBJ2-1,TRBV28
CASKRARDSNQPQHF,-,TRBJ1-5,TRBV6-5
CASSVSRQPQHF,once,TRBJ1-5,TRBV19
CASSHSGGAGETQYF,-,TRBJ2-5,TRBV19
CASSERDRSYSGNTIYF,-,TRBJ1-3,TRBV2
CATSTLGQVGSSQYF,-,TRBJ2-5,TRBV15
CASSRPGQGISEQYF,-,TRBJ2-7,TRBV6-5
CASSSTGTGVYGYTF,-,TRBJ1-2,TRBV19
CASEMTPGGTEAFF,-,TRBJ1-1,TRBV27
CASSGGRQTANYGYTF,once,TRBJ1-2,TRBV5-5
CASSSRTGTYEQYF,-,TRBJ2-7,TRBV9
CASSPDRVSSPLHF,-,TRBJ1-6,TRBV19
CASSLDLDAIGYEQYF,-,TRBJ2-7,TRBV2
CASSSIRTGATNYGYTF,-,TRBJ1-2,TRBV28
CASRGTGNSNQPQHF,-,TRBJ1-5,TRBV2
CASGQLPNTEAFF,-,TRBJ1-1,TRBV19
CASSNYSQGEGSTEAFF,few,TRBJ1-1,TRBV21-1
CASSYSIGTGPYEQYF,once,TRBJ2-7,TRBV6-5
CASSYRTGLRNTEAFF,few,TRBJ1-1,TRBV6-2/TRBV6-3
CASSPQGTQETQYF,once,TRBJ2-5,TRBV5-1
CASSQVGASSYNEQFF,once,TRBJ2-1,TRBV3-1/TRBV3-2
CASSQTGGGIGELFF,-,TRBJ2-2,TRBV28
CASSIGLAGGSNTGELFF,-,TRBJ2-2,TRBV19
CASSPAGQLYEKLFF,once,TRBJ1-4,TRBV3-1/TRBV3-2
CASSPPNRPNYGYTF,-,TRBJ1-2,TRBV18
CASSAGTGGGEKLFF,-,TRBJ1-4,TRBV18
CASSSLGGGRSSYNEQFF,-,TRBJ2-1,TRBV11-2
CASGRDRVKYGYTF,once,TRBJ1-2,TRBV7-2
CAGLGGGRYNEQFF,-,TRBJ2-1,TRBV2
CASSLGHRDAGELFF,-,TRBJ2-2,TRBV5-1
CASSLAPGGLFSNQPQHF,-,TRBJ1-5,TRBV7-8
CASSYPWGVGDGTEAFF,-,TRBJ1-1,TRBV7-2